This T cell receptor beta chain was found in a study of shared clonotypes between healthy human individuals. This was a deep-level run. Each subset's genomic DNA was split evenly across several immunoSEQ plates. The data were produced by immunoSEQ multiplex PCR, yet TCRdb's version contains in-frame clones alone and is incomplete. This table has roughly 2.1 million clones, about 92% appearing once. Naive CD8 cells comprised CD45RO-negative, CCR7-positively selected cells, excluding terminally differentiated effector memory CD45RA+ cells. Only Caucasian adults living in Nashville, Tennessee made up the donor group. General study results and limits: At large depth, rarefaction still showed sorted-subset sequencing to be incomplete.

Trimming shortened V by 0 bases and J by 5 bases, and 20 bases separated the two germline ends. CDR3 size: 18 residues. The germline CDR1 and CDR2 sequences are SGDLS and YYNGEE. Comment on this clone: As yet, its antigen is unknown.

This TCR came from a young man in good health. Some clones in this sample may be carry-over from other donors' samples. Sequences were obtained from naive CD8+ T cells from PBMCs. The chain recombines TRBV9 with TRBJ2-2; the D gene could be TRBD1 or TRBD2 (6 bases each). This chain's CDR3 is CASSVGTQWGRGTGELFF. CDR3 nucleotide sequence: TGTGCCAGCAGCGTAGGCACGCAATGGGGGCGGGGTACCGGGGAGCTGTTTTTT.